Below, 21 T cell receptor beta chains from the same sample are listed, as sequenced in a study of vaccination effects on CD4 cells after COVID-19 (dated 2022 in TCRdb). In the ViraFEST assay, PBMC were stimulated with viral peptide pools, and TCR sequencing was then used to find antigen-specific CD4+ T cell clonotypes based on their expansion. After less than eleven days of culture, CD4+ T cells were isolated with the EasySep CD4+ T cell isolation kit. Negative nucleocapsid antibody results before and after vaccination confirmed that the healthy vaccine recipients had no prior SARS-CoV-2 infection. Their target antigens are unknown. The library was made by the immunoSEQ multiplex PCR assay. TCRdb limited this immuneACCESS table to in-frame rearrangements with V and J called. A share of clones is missing; checked studies link under half to unresolved V genes, and the rest is unexplained. The sample table contains tens of thousands of clones; only one count was recorded for more than 60% of them. The top ten hold 20% to 25% of the sample.

The sample in question was CD4+ T cells from PBMCs cultured with SARS-CoV-2 spike peptides, obtained before COVID-19 vaccination. Taken with the paper, the label for cell subset or site translates to: SARS-CoV-2 spike overlapping peptide pool stimulation. The origin of the receptors is a human donor who received a COVID-19 vaccine.

The count of this clone is one. The J gene is TRBJ2-7, the V gene TRBV7-2, with 9 bases that match TRBD2. Germline lookup yields CDR1 SGHTA and CDR2 FQGNSA. This CDR3 spans 15 amino acids. Unmatched junction bases numbered 7, after V lost 2 bases and J lost 5 bases. In nucleotides, the CDR3 is TGTGCCAGCAGCTTACAACGCGGGGGGGCCCACGAGCAGTACTTC. It codes for CASSLQRGGAHEQYF.

The chain uses TRBV29-1 and TRBJ1-1; D is possibly TRBD1 (5 bases). CDR1 is SQVTM, CDR2 ANQGSEA, per germline. The CDR3 sequence is 12 residues long. Trimming removed 6 bases at V and 7 bases at J, with 15 bases between. This CDR3 reads CSVSGAAREAFF. The DNA of the CDR3 is TGCAGCGTAAGTGGGGCCGCCCGTGAAGCTTTCTTT.

This chain links TRBV18 with TRBJ1-1; 10 bases fit TRBD1. CDR1 is KGHSH, CDR2 LQKENI, per germline. Trimming removed 3 bases from V and 0 bases from J; junction bases left unmatched: 1. The length of the CDR3 is 15 residues. CDR3 nucleotides: TGTGCCAGCTCACCGGGGACAGGGGTGAACACTGAAGCTTTCTTT. Its protein product is CASSPGTGVNTEAFF.

The chain employs TRBV4-2 and TRBJ2-3; 9 bases agree with TRBD2. The CDR3 length is 16 residues. Germline CDR1 reads LGHNA; CDR2 reads YNFKEQ. V lost 1 base and J lost 6; bases outside the gene matches: 8. CDR3: CASSQVVTSGQDTQYF. The DNA for the CDR3 is TGTGCCAGCAGCCAAGTTGTGACTAGCGGACAGGATACGCAGTATTTT.

The CDR3 DNA follows: TGTGCCAGCACCGGGGCCAACGTCCTGACTTTC. This gives the protein CASTGANVLTF. The rearrangement links TRBV7-2 to TRBJ2-6; unclear D gene. Germline values: CDR1 SGHTA, CDR2 FQGNSA. Trimming took off 7 bases at V and 4 bases at J, with 2 bases between the two ends. The CDR3 sequence is 11 residues long.

V gene TRBV29-1 combines with J gene TRBJ1-1, with D uncertain. The length of the CDR3 is 11 residues. Deletions cut 4 bases from V and 3 bases from J, with 6 bases between. CDR1 is SQVTM and CDR2 is ANQGSEA in the germline V gene. The CDR3: CSVVGYTEAFF. In DNA, the CDR3 is TGCAGCGTTGTCGGGTACACTGAAGCTTTCTTT.

This clone was seen a handful of times. This sequence joins TRBV5-1 and TRBJ1-2, with D possibly matching TRBD1 (6 bases). Per germline, CDR1 SGHRS and CDR2 YFSETQ. The CDR3 covers 15 residues. V lost 1 base and J lost 0, with 10 bases in between. CDR3 sequence (DNA): TGCGCCAGCAGCTTGAACGGGGGCACTAACTATGGCTACACCTTC. This encodes CASSLNGGTNYGYTF.

CDR3 sequence (DNA): TGTGCCAGTAGACCTAGCGGGAGAATCTCCTACAATGAGCAGTTCTTC. Protein: CASRPSGRISYNEQFF. The chain employs TRBV19 and TRBJ2-1, with 10 bases that match TRBD2. There are 16 residues in the CDR3. In germline, CDR1 is LNHDA, CDR2 SQIVND (reference sequence). J gave up 0 bases and V 6 bases, and 5 bases lay outside the gene matches.

This CDR3 is CASSQVVRASLAKETQYF. The CDR3 DNA reads as TGTGCCAGCAGCCAAGTCGTGAGGGCGTCACTAGCGAAAGAGACCCAGTACTTC. The chain uses TRBV14 and TRBJ2-5, with 7 nucleotides matching TRBD2. With 1 base clipped from V and 3 bases from J, the junction kept 14 bases outside the gene matches. This CDR3 region has 18 residues. CDR1 and CDR2 from the germline V gene are SGHDN and FVKESK.

The chain joins TRBV3-1 (or the pseudogene TRBV3-2) to TRBJ2-2, with D possibly matching TRBD2 (7 bases). V was trimmed by 8 bases and J by 4 bases, leaving 14 bases between them. The length of the CDR3 is 14 residues. Germline values: CDR1 LGHDT, CDR2 YNNKEL (reference sequence). The DNA of the CDR3 is TGTGCCAGCGGAGGGGGGGCGGGCACCGGGGAGCTGTTTTTT. Protein product: CASGGGAGTGELFF.

This chain uses TRBV6-4 with TRBJ2-3; 10 bases line up with TRBD2. CDR1 MRHNA and CDR2 SNTAGT come from the germline V gene. Trimming cost V 6 bases and J 6 bases; bases outside gene matches: 9. This CDR3 comprises 15 residues. CDR3 region: CASSLLAGVTDTQYF. DNA for the CDR3: TGTGCCAGCAGCCTCCTAGCGGGAGTAACCGATACGCAGTATTTT.

The chain links TRBV30 to TRBJ1-2; possible D gene TRBD1, 5 bases. The CDR3 consists of 14 residues. The V gene's germline CDR1 is GTSNPN and CDR2 SVGIG (reference sequence). V gave up 3 bases and J gave up 3 bases, with 14 bases separating them. CDR3 amino acids: CAWRTKQEDYGYTF. The CDR3 DNA is TGTGCCTGGAGGACCAAACAGGAGGACTATGGCTACACCTTC.

This clone has only a few counts. The genes are TRBV6-8 and TRBJ2-5, with 7 bases identical to TRBD2. The CDR3 runs 16 residues. Germline assignment: CDR1 MNHGY and CDR2 SAAAGT. Germline trimming cut 2 bases from V and 3 bases from J; bases unmatched to any gene: 9. CDR3 loop: CASSYSRTRGKETQYF. In DNA, the CDR3 is TGTGCCAGCAGTTACAGTCGGACTAGGGGTAAAGAGACCCAGTACTTC.

V is TRBV7-9 and J is TRBJ1-1; 8 nucleotides line up with TRBD1. The CDR3 length is 15 residues. V was pared by 0 bases and J by 6 bases, with 6 bases of the junction left unmatched. The V gene's germline CDR1 is SEHNR and CDR2 FQNEAQ (reference sequence). The DNA for the CDR3 is TGTGCCAGCAGCTTAGCGCAGGGGGCTGTAGCTGAAGCTTTCTTT. This codes for CASSLAQGAVAEAFF.

This chain links TRBV5-4 with TRBJ2-7, with D perhaps assigned TRBD1 or TRBD2 (5 bases each). V shed 5 bases and J shed 2 bases, with 14 bases lying between them. This CDR3 has 14 residues. Germline V CDR1 and CDR2: SGHNT, YYREEE (reference sequence). In DNA, the CDR3 is TGTGCCAGCAGTTCGGGACGGATGCCCTACGAGCAGTACTTC. It is translated as CASSSGRMPYEQYF.

The chain uses TRBV5-1 and TRBJ1-1; 8 bases are shared with TRBD1. CDR1 SGHRS and CDR2 YFSETQ come from the germline V gene. The CDR3 has 14 amino acids. V lost 4 bases to trimming and J lost 1 base; unmatched junction nucleotides: 3. The CDR3 protein is CASSPGTGNTEAFF. In DNA form, the CDR3 reads TGCGCCAGCAGCCCCGGGACAGGGAACACTGAAGCTTTCTTT.

The V gene is TRBV15, the J gene TRBJ1-5; the match to TRBD1 covers 7 bases. This CDR3 region has 16 residues. The ends lost 5 bases at V and 4 bases at J; junction bases unmatched: 11. Germline CDR1 and CDR2: LNHNV and YYDKDF (reference sequence). The CDR3 DNA reads TGTGCCACCAGCCCAGGGACAGCACCAAAAAATCAGCCCCAGCATTTT. Its translation is CATSPGTAPKNQPQHF.

V usage is TRBV4-1 and J usage is TRBJ2-2; a possible D gene is TRBD1 (6 bases). This CDR3 is built from 15 residues. Germline V gene lookup returns CDR1 MGHRA and CDR2 YSYEKL. V lost 2 bases and J lost 5, with 12 bases in between. The CDR3 DNA follows: TGCGCCAGCAGCCAAATCAGGGGAAAGACCGGGGAGCTGTTTTTT. This sequence encodes CASSQIRGKTGELFF.

This clone was seen a few times. This sequence joins TRBV5-1 and TRBJ2-1; a possible D gene is TRBD2 (6 bases). The CDR3 loop spans 15 amino acids. V shed 0 bases and J shed 0 bases, with 7 bases lying between them. Per germline, CDR1 SGHRS and CDR2 YFSETQ. The CDR3 bases are TGCGCCAGCAGCTTGGAGCGGGTCTCCTACAATGAGCAGTTCTTC. It yields the protein CASSLERVSYNEQFF.

Only a few counts were recorded for this clone. This chain joins TRBV11-2 and TRBJ2-2; 9 bases are a match to TRBD2. Germline V CDR1 and CDR2: SGHAT, FQNNGV. V dropped 1 base and J dropped 5; count of bases not matched to a gene: 8. The CDR3 is 17 amino acids. The CDR3: CASSLGGLAGPTGELFF. CDR3 DNA: TGTGCCAGCAGCTTAGGCGGGCTAGCGGGGCCAACCGGGGAGCTGTTTTTT.

This clone was seen only a few times. This chain connects TRBV3-1 (or the pseudogene TRBV3-2) to TRBJ2-2; a possible D gene is TRBD1 (5 bases). The V end was cut by 4 bases, the J end by 1 base, with 10 bases between. The CDR3 runs to 15 residues. The germline gives CDR1 LGHDT, CDR2 YNNKEL (reference sequence). The CDR3 region has the DNA TGTGCCAGCAGCCGAGACAGTGGGAACACCGGGGAGCTGTTTTTT. It yields the protein CASSRDSGNTGELFF.